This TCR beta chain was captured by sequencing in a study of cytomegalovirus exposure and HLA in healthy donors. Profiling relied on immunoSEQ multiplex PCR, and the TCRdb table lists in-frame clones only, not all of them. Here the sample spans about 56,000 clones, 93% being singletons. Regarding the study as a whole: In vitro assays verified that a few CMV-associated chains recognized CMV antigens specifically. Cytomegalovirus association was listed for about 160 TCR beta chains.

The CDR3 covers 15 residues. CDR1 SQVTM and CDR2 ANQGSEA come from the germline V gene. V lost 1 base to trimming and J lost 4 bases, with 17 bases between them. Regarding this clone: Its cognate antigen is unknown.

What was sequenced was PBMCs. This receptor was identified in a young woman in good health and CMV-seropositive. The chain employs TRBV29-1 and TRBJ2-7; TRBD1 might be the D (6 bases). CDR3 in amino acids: CSVEVPGVPGYEQYF. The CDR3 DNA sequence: TGCAGCGTTGAAGTACCAGGGGTCCCAGGGTACGAGCAGTACTTC.